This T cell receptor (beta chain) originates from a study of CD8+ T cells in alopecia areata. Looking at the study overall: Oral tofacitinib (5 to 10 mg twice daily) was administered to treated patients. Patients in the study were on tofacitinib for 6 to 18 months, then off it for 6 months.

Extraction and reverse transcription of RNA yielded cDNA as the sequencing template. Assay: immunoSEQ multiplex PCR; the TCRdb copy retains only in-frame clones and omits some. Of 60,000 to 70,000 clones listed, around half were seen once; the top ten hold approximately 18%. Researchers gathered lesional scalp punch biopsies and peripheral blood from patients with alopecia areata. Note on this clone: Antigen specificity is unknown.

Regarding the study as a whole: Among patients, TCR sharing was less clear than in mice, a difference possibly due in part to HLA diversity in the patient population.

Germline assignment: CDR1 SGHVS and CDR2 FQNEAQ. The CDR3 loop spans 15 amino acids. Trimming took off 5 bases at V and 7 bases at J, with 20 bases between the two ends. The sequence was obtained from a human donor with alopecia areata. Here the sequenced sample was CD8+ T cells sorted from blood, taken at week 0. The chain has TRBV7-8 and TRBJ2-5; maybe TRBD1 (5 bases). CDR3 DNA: TGTGCCAGCAGCACTCGGATGGTAGGGGAAGGGACCCAGTACTTC. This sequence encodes CASSTRMVGEGTQYF.